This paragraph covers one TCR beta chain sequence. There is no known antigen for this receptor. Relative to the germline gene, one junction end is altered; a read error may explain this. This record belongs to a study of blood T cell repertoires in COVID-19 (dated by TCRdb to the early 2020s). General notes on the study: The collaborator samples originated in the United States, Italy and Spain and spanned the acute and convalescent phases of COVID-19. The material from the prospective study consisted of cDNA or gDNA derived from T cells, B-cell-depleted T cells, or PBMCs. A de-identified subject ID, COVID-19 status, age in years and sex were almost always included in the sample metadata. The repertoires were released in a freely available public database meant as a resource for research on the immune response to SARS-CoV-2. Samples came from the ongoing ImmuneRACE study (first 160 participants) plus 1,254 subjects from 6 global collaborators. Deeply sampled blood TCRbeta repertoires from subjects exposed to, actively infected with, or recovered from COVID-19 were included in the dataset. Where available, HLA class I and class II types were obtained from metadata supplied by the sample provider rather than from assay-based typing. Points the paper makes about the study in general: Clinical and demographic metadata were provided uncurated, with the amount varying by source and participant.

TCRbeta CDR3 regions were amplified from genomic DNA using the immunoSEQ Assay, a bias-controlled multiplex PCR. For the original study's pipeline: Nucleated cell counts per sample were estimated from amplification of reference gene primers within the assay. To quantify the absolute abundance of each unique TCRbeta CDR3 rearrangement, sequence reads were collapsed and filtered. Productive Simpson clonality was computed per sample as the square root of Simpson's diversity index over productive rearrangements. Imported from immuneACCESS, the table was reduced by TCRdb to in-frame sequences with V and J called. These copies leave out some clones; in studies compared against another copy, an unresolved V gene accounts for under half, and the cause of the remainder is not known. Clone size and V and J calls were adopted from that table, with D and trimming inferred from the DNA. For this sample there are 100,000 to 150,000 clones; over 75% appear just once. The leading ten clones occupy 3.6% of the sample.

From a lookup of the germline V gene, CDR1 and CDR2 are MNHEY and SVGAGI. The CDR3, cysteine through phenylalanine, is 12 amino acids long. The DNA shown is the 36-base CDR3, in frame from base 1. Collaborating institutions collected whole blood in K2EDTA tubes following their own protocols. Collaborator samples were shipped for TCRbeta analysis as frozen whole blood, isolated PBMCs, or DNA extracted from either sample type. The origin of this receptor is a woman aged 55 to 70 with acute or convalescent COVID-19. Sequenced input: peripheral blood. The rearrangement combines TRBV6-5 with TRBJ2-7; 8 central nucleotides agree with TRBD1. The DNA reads TGTGCCAGCAGTCTCTCAACGGGACAGGAATTCTTC. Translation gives CASSLSTGQEFF.